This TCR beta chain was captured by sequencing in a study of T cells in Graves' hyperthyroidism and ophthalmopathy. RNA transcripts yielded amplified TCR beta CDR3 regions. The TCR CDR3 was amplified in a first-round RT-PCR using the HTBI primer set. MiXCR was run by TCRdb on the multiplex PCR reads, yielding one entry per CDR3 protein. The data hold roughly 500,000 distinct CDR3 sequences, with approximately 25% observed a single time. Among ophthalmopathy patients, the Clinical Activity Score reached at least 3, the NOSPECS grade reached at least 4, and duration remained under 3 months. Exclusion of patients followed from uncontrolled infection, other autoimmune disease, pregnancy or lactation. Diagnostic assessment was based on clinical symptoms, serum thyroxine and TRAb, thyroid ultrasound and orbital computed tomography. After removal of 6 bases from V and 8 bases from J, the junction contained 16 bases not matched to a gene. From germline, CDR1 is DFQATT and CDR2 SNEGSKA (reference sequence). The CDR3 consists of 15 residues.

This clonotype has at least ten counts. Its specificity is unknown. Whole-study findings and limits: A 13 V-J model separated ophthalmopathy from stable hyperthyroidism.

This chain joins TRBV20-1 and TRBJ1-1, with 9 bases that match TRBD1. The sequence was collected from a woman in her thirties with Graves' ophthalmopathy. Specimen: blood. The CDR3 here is CSASSWGQGIPEAFF. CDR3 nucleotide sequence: TGCAGTGCCTCTTCATGGGGACAGGGAATCCCCGAAGCTTTCTTT.